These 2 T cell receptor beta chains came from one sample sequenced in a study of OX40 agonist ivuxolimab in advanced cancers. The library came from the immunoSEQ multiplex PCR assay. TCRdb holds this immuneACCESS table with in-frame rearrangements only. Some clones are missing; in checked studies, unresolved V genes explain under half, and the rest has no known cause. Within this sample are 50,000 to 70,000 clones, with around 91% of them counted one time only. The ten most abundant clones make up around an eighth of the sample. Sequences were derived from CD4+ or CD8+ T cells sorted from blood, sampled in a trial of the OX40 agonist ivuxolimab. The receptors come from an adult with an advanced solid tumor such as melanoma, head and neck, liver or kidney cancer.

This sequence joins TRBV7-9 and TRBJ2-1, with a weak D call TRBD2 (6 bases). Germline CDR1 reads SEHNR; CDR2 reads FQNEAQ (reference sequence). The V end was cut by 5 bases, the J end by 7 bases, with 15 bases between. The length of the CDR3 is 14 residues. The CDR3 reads CASSPRERINEQFF. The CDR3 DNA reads TGTGCCAGCAGCCCACGGGAGAGGATAAATGAGCAGTTCTTC.

CDR3 residues: CAWSGGRGMNTEAFF. CDR3 DNA sequence: TGTGCCTGGAGTGGGGGTCGGGGGATGAACACTGAAGCTTTCTTT. This chain joins TRBV30 and TRBJ1-1, with D perhaps matching TRBD1 (5 bases). CDR1 and CDR2 from the germline V gene are GTSNPN and SVGIG (reference sequence). The CDR3 runs to 15 residues. Trimming shortened V by 1 base and J by 0 bases, and 12 bases separated the two germline ends. The whole variable domain, filled in from reference TRBV30 and TRBJ1-1, reads SQTIHQWPATLVQPVGSPLSLECTVEGTSNPNLYWYRQAAGRGLQLLFYSVGIGQISSEVPQNLSASRPQDRQFILSSKKLLLSDSGFYLCAWSGGRGMNTEAFFGQGTRLTVV.